This T cell receptor beta chain is drawn from a study of control samples from healthy donors and cancer patients (dated by TCRdb to about 2020). Regarding this clone: Its antigen target is currently unknown. No base qualities exist here, and no much larger clone lies one base off it.

The library was prepared using the immunoSEQ multiplex PCR assay. Not all clones reach the TCRdb copy of this immuneACCESS table, which keeps in-frame sequences only. Checked studies attribute under half of the gap to unresolved V genes and leave the rest unexplained. The sample table contains about 170,000 clones; only one count was recorded for 85% to 90% of them. The ten largest clones capture about 5.3% of the sample. Spanning cysteine to phenylalanine, the CDR3 consists of 14 amino acids. Only the CDR3 part of the read is kept: 42 bases, read in frame from the first base. Taken from the germline V gene, the CDR1 and CDR2 loops are SGHRS and YFSETQ. V lost 4 bases and J lost 6 bases; the stretch between them is 16 bases long.

The source material was blood. The receptor's source is a woman younger than 45 in good health. Recombination linked TRBV5-1 to TRBJ1-1; the D gene cannot be resolved reliably. The sequenced DNA: TGCGCCAGCAGCCACGGCGGGTCTCCCGCTGAAGCTTTCTTT. The encoded protein is CASSHGGSPAEAFF.